Listed below are T cell receptor beta chains from one sample, sequenced in a study of graft-versus-host responses after intestinal transplantation. Profiling relied on immunoSEQ multiplex PCR, and the TCRdb table lists in-frame clones only, not all of them. The sample yields about 96,000 clones, 92% seen once. No antigen has been assigned to these receptors. The sample in question was unstimulated CD4+ T cells sorted from spleen or lymph node cells, obtained before intestinal transplant. These TCRs come from a human donor who received an intestinal transplant. Both conserved end residues are part of each CDR3. A D gene is named only where the DNA matches it firmly. The size entry is marked missing in some rows and otherwise reads once, few, many or a size class.

clone_size: -
j_call: TRBJ2-7
d_call: -
v_call: TRBV19
cdr3_nt: TGTGCCAGTAGTATGGGGGGGGGCAGACCTCCCTACGAGCAGTACTTC
cdr3_aa: CASSMGGGRPPYEQYF

clone_size: -
j_call: TRBJ2-7
d_call: -
v_call: TRBV20-1
cdr3_nt: TGCAGTGCTACAAGCTCCTACGAGCAGTACTTC
cdr3_aa: CSATSSYEQYF

clone_size: -
j_call: TRBJ2-7
d_call: TRBD1
v_call: TRBV19
cdr3_nt: TGTGCCAGTAGTACCAGGGACAGTTCCTACGAGCAGTACTTC
cdr3_aa: CASSTRDSSYEQYF

clone_size: -
j_call: TRBJ2-1
d_call: -
v_call: TRBV9
cdr3_nt: TGTGCCAGCAGCGTAGGGCGGGGTAGTCCCTACAATGAGCAGTTCTTC
cdr3_aa: CASSVGRGSPYNEQFF

clone_size: once
j_call: TRBJ1-2
d_call: -
v_call: TRBV11-2
cdr3_nt: TGTGCCAGCAGCCTTGCGGGGAACTATGGCTACACCTTC
cdr3_aa: CASSLAGNYGYTF

clone_size: once
j_call: TRBJ1-2
d_call: -
v_call: TRBV19
cdr3_nt: TGTGCCAGTAGTATAACCCGGACAGTCTATGGCTACACCTTC
cdr3_aa: CASSITRTVYGYTF

clone_size: -
j_call: TRBJ2-2
d_call: TRBD1
v_call: TRBV19
cdr3_nt: TGTGCCAGTAGTATTGTACAGGGGGCCACCGGGGAGCTGTTTTTT
cdr3_aa: CASSIVQGATGELFF

clone_size: -
j_call: TRBJ2-1
d_call: -
v_call: TRBV11-2
cdr3_nt: TGTGCCAGCAGCCTCTCCAGCGGGCCCTACAATGAGCAGTTCTTC
cdr3_aa: CASSLSSGPYNEQFF

clone_size: -
j_call: TRBJ2-7
d_call: TRBD2
v_call: TRBV11-3
cdr3_nt: TGTGCCAGCAGCTTAGACCTGACTAGCGGGGGGCGCTACGAGCAGTACTTC
cdr3_aa: CASSLDLTSGGRYEQYF

clone_size: -
j_call: TRBJ2-7
d_call: -
v_call: TRBV29-1
cdr3_nt: TGCAGCGTTGAAGATAGGGGCCGCGAGCAGTACTTC
cdr3_aa: CSVEDRGREQYF

clone_size: -
j_call: TRBJ2-1
d_call: -
v_call: TRBV11-2
cdr3_nt: TGTGCCAGCAGCCTCCGGGTCAGCTCCTACAATGAGCAGTTCTTC
cdr3_aa: CASSLRVSSYNEQFF

clone_size: -
j_call: TRBJ1-1
d_call: TRBD1
v_call: TRBV30
cdr3_nt: TGTGCCTGGAGTGCACCACAGGGGTCTGGGAACACTGAAGCTTTCTTT
cdr3_aa: CAWSAPQGSGNTEAFF

clone_size: -
j_call: TRBJ2-3
d_call: TRBD2
v_call: TRBV5-1
cdr3_nt: TGCGCCAGCAGCTTCGGGGGGGCCACAGATACGCAGTATTTT
cdr3_aa: CASSFGGATDTQYF

clone_size: -
j_call: TRBJ2-5
d_call: TRBD1
v_call: TRBV5-4
cdr3_nt: TGTGCCAGCAGGATCCGGGACAGGGAAGAGACCCAGTACTTC
cdr3_aa: CASRIRDREETQYF

clone_size: -
j_call: TRBJ1-4
d_call: -
v_call: TRBV2
cdr3_nt: TGTGCCAGCAGCCCCTTTAGGCAGGCGAGCGAAAAACTGTTTTTT
cdr3_aa: CASSPFRQASEKLFF

clone_size: -
j_call: TRBJ1-1
d_call: TRBD1
v_call: TRBV5-8
cdr3_nt: TGTGCCAGCAGCTTTCTCACAGGGGGGGTCACTGAAGCTTTCTTT
cdr3_aa: CASSFLTGGVTEAFF

clone_size: -
j_call: TRBJ1-1
d_call: TRBD1
v_call: TRBV6-5
cdr3_nt: TGTGCCAGCAGAAACCGGGACAGGGGTGAAGCTTTCTTT
cdr3_aa: CASRNRDRGEAFF

clone_size: -
j_call: TRBJ1-1
d_call: -
v_call: TRBV14
cdr3_nt: TGTGCCAGCAGCCCATGGCAGGGTTTGACTGAAGCTTTCTTT
cdr3_aa: CASSPWQGLTEAFF

clone_size: -
j_call: TRBJ1-3
d_call: -
v_call: TRBV2
cdr3_nt: TGTGCCAGCAGTGCGACAACAGGATCTGGGAACACCATATATTTT
cdr3_aa: CASSATTGSGNTIYF

clone_size: -
j_call: TRBJ2-2
d_call: -
v_call: TRBV5-1
cdr3_nt: TGCGCCAGCAGCGCTCAGACAGGAAACACCGGGGAGCTGTTTTTT
cdr3_aa: CASSAQTGNTGELFF

clone_size: -
j_call: TRBJ1-1
d_call: -
v_call: TRBV10-1
cdr3_nt: TGCGCCAGCACCCAGGACTGGAACACTGAAGCTTTCTTT
cdr3_aa: CASTQDWNTEAFF

clone_size: -
j_call: TRBJ2-1
d_call: TRBD2
v_call: TRBV28
cdr3_nt: TGTGCCAGCAGTTTCCGGGGACTAGCGGGGGCGAATGAGCAGTTCTTC
cdr3_aa: CASSFRGLAGANEQFF

clone_size: few
j_call: TRBJ1-1
d_call: -
v_call: TRBV19
cdr3_nt: TGTGCCAGTAGTACGTCCAGGGACACTGAAGCTTTCTTT
cdr3_aa: CASSTSRDTEAFF